This T cell receptor (beta chain) is from a study of blood T cell repertoires in COVID-19. Study summary: Donors in the United States, Italy and Spain gave samples during acute or convalescent COVID-19.

Only in-frame clones appear in the TCRdb table, and some are missing; sequencing was by immunoSEQ multiplex PCR. The sample yields 35,000 to 50,000 clones, roughly nine tenths seen once. This CDR3 contains 18 residues. J gave up 2 bases and V 3 bases, and 5 bases lay outside the gene matches. Germline V gene sequence: CDR1 SGHDT, CDR2 YYEEEE. This sequence originates from a man between 45 and 60 years old with active COVID-19. The chain is built from TRBV5-6 and TRBJ2-1, with 16 bases that match TRBD2. The material sequenced was peripheral blood. DNA for the CDR3: TGTGCCAGCAGCTGGGGGACTAGCGGGAGGGCCGCCTACAATGAGCAGTTCTTC. This codes for CASSWGTSGRAAYNEQFF.